These T cell receptor beta chains were read from a single sample in a study of shared clonotypes between healthy human individuals. The protocol was immunoSEQ multiplex PCR, while the TCRdb copy is restricted to in-frame clones and leaves out a portion. In the table there are about 800,000 clones, 96% of which are singletons. Sequencing was done on a sample of naive CD8+ T cells sorted from blood. The receptors originated from a man aged 25 to 45 in good health. CDR3s include the opening cysteine and the closing phenylalanine or tryptophan. A D gene is named only where the DNA matches it firmly. Expanded clones get a size class; other rows say once, few or many, or leave the size out.

TRBV11-2	NA	NA	TRBJ2-1	CASSLISYNEQFF	TGTGCCAGCAGCTTAATAAGTTACAATGAGCAGTTCTTC
TRBV7-9	NA	NA	TRBJ1-1	CASSLSAGWPEAFF	TGTGCCAGCAGCTTAAGCGCAGGGTGGCCTGAAGCTTTCTTT
TRBV25-1	NA	NA	TRBJ2-3	CASSDSYGGRTDTQYF	TGTGCCAGCAGTGACTCTTATGGGGGGCGCACAGATACGCAGTATTTT
TRBV11-2	NA	NA	TRBJ1-2	CASSPLRGGYGYTF	TGTGCCAGCAGCCCTTTGAGGGGGGGCTATGGCTACACCTTC
TRBV7-8	TRBD2	NA	TRBJ2-1	CASSLPLAGGRHEQFF	TGTGCCAGCAGCTTACCACTAGCGGGAGGTCGCCATGAGCAGTTCTTC
TRBV5-4	NA	NA	TRBJ2-2	CASSLDWTGELFF	TGTGCCAGCAGCTTGGACTGGACCGGGGAGCTGTTTTTT
TRBV5-5	NA	once	TRBJ2-2	CASRAVDTGELFF	TGTGCCAGCAGGGCTGTGGACACCGGGGAGCTGTTTTTT
TRBV7-9	NA	NA	TRBJ2-7	CASSFPNDGALVQYF	TGTGCCAGCAGCTTCCCGAACGACGGAGCCCTCGTCCAGTACTTC
TRBV27	TRBD2	NA	TRBJ2-3	CASNLGLAGDTQYF	TGTGCCAGCAACCTAGGACTAGCGGGGGATACGCAGTATTTT
TRBV9	TRBD1	NA	TRBJ1-4	CASSVGGGGQEKLFF	TGTGCCAGCAGCGTAGGTGGAGGGGGCCAGGAAAAACTGTTTTTT
TRBV7-2	NA	NA	TRBJ2-2	CASSLALAQTNTGELFF	TGTGCCAGCAGCTTAGCCCTTGCGCAGACGAACACCGGGGAGCTGTTTTTT
TRBV9	NA	NA	TRBJ2-1	CASANSNEQFF	TGTGCCAGCGCCAACAGCAATGAGCAGTTCTTC
TRBV5-6	TRBD1	NA	TRBJ1-2	CASSLGQGSRYGYTF	TGTGCCAGCAGCTTGGGACAGGGAAGTCGGTATGGCTACACCTTC
TRBV11-2	TRBD1	NA	TRBJ1-1	CASPTPGQPNTEAFF	TGTGCCAGCCCTACCCCGGGACAGCCGAACACTGAAGCTTTCTTT
TRBV7-9	NA	few	TRBJ2-7	CASSLAAGYEQYF	TGTGCCAGCAGCTTAGCGGCAGGCTACGAGCAGTACTTC
TRBV27	NA	once	TRBJ1-5	CASSTGNQPQHF	TGTGCCAGCAGTACAGGGAATCAGCCCCAGCATTTT
TRBV7-3	TRBD2	NA	TRBJ2-3	CASSSSGRSTDTQYF	TGTGCCAGCAGCAGTAGCGGGCGGAGCACAGATACGCAGTATTTT
TRBV7-2	NA	NA	TRBJ2-7	CASSLGVGASYEQYF	TGTGCCAGCAGCTTAGGGGTGGGGGCGTCCTACGAGCAGTACTTC
TRBV4-1	NA	NA	TRBJ2-4	CASSQDNGGFQYF	TGCGCCAGCAGCCAAGATAATGGGGGTTTTCAGTACTTC
TRBV7-7	TRBD2	NA	TRBJ2-1	CASSPLLIAGGYNEQFF	TGTGCTAGCAGCCCACTCCTCATCGCGGGAGGGTACAATGAGCAGTTCTTC
TRBV27	TRBD2	NA	TRBJ2-1	CASSSRTSWEQFF	TGTGCCAGCAGTTCCCGGACTAGTTGGGAGCAGTTCTTC
TRBV7-9	TRBD2	once	TRBJ2-5	CASSFPTSGKGETQYF	TGTGCCAGCAGCTTCCCGACTAGCGGGAAGGGAGAGACCCAGTACTTC
TRBV4-2	NA	once	TRBJ2-7	CASSPAGRSYEQYF	TGTGCCAGCAGTCCAGCAGGACGCTCCTACGAGCAGTACTTC
TRBV2	NA	NA	TRBJ1-5	CASSRGPAVHQPQHF	TGTGCCAGCAGTCGGGGTCCCGCAGTCCATCAGCCCCAGCATTTT
TRBV5-6	NA	NA	TRBJ2-1	CASSLDRKGVNEQFF	TGTGCCAGCAGCTTGGACAGAAAAGGGGTCAATGAGCAGTTCTTC
TRBV7-9	NA	NA	TRBJ1-1	CASSHSRTEHTEAFF	TGTGCCAGCAGCCACTCACGGACAGAACACACTGAAGCTTTCTTT
TRBV27	NA	NA	TRBJ2-7	CASRPPGGGFHEQYF	TGTGCCAGCAGGCCCCCCGGAGGGGGCTTCCACGAGCAGTACTTC
TRBV7-9	NA	NA	TRBJ2-1	CASSLLAASYNEQFF	TGTGCCAGCAGCCTTTTAGCGGCCTCCTACAATGAGCAGTTCTTC
TRBV30	NA	NA	TRBJ2-1	CAWRALRDNEQFF	TGTGCCTGGAGGGCCCTCCGGGATAATGAGCAGTTCTTC
TRBV5-4	NA	NA	TRBJ1-2	CASSLAGSGYGYTF	TGTGCCAGCAGCTTGGCCGGGAGTGGATATGGCTACACCTTC
TRBV29-1	TRBD2	NA	TRBJ2-2	CSVEGSGRAGELFF	TGCAGCGTTGAAGGGAGCGGGAGGGCCGGGGAGCTGTTTTTT
TRBV6-5	NA	NA	TRBJ2-1	CASSYSLGGNNEQFF	TGTGCCAGCAGTTACAGTCTAGGGGGGAACAATGAGCAGTTCTTC
TRBV7-9	TRBD1	NA	TRBJ2-7	CASSWGQGADEQYF	TGTGCCAGCAGCTGGGGACAGGGGGCGGACGAGCAGTACTTC
TRBV7-8	TRBD2	once	TRBJ2-7	CASSVSGRANEQYF	TGTGCCAGCAGCGTTAGCGGGAGGGCAAACGAGCAGTACTTC
TRBV29-1	NA	NA	TRBJ2-3	CSVVEAGGPSDTQYF	TGCAGCGTTGTGGAGGCCGGGGGGCCGTCAGATACGCAGTATTTT
TRBV27	TRBD1	NA	TRBJ1-2	CASSLTGTGGASGYTF	TGTGCCAGCAGTTTAACCGGGACAGGGGGCGCGTCTGGCTACACCTTC
TRBV7-2	NA	NA	TRBJ2-5	CASSPGETQYF	TGTGCCAGCAGCCCAGGGGAGACCCAGTACTTC
TRBV7-2	NA	NA	TRBJ1-2	CASSARGAYYGYTF	TGTGCCAGCAGCGCAAGGGGGGCGTACTATGGCTACACCTTC
TRBV28	NA	NA	TRBJ2-3	CASSFPLADTQYF	TGTGCCAGCAGTTTCCCACTAGCTGATACGCAGTATTTT
TRBV12-5	NA	NA	TRBJ2-7	CASGLVPYEQYF	TGTGCTAGTGGTTTGGTACCCTACGAGCAGTACTTC
TRBV4-1	NA	NA	TRBJ1-2	CASSQDRTGLRDYTF	TGCGCCAGCAGCCAAGATCGGACGGGCCTTAGAGACTACACCTTC
TRBV12-5	NA	NA	TRBJ2-5	CASGFSNIRGLARQETQYF	TGTGCTAGTGGTTTCTCAAATATCCGCGGATTAGCGAGACAAGAGACCCAGTACTTC
TRBV5-1	TRBD1	once	TRBJ1-4	CATRTGEKLFF	TGCGCCACGCGGACAGGCGAAAAACTGTTTTTT